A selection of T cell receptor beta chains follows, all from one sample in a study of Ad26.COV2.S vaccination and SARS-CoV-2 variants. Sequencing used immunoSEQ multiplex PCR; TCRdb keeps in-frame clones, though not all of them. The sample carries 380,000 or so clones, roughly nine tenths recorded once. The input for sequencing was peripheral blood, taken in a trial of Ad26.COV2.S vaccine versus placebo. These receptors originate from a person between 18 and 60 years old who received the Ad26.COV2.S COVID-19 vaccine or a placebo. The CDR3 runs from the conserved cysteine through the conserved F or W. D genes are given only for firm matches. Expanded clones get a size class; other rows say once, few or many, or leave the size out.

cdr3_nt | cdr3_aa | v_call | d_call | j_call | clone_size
TGTGCCAGCAGAGCAAAGACTAGCGGGACGCGGAATGAGCAGTTCTTC | CASRAKTSGTRNEQFF | TRBV3-1/TRBV3-2 | TRBD2 | TRBJ2-1 | .
TGTGCCAGCAGTTCAGAGGCGCGCTCCTATAATTCACCCCTCCACTTT | CASSSEARSYNSPLHF | TRBV27 | . | TRBJ1-6 | .
TGTGCCAGCACGGGACAGGGCGACGAGCAGTACTTC | CASTGQGDEQYF | TRBV6-5 | TRBD1 | TRBJ2-7 | .
TGCGCCAGCAGCCAAGATGGGGGGGGAGGCAATCAGCCCCAGCATTTT | CASSQDGGGGNQPQHF | TRBV4-3 | . | TRBJ1-5 | .
TGTGCCTGGACGAGGGGGGGCACCGGGGCCAACGTCCTGACTTTC | CAWTRGGTGANVLTF | TRBV30 | . | TRBJ2-6 | .
TGTGCCACCCCGGGAGGGTCAGAAGGATCACCCCTCCACTTT | CATPGGSEGSPLHF | TRBV25-1 | . | TRBJ1-6 | .
TGTGCCAGCACCGGGACAGGGACGTCCGAGCAGTACTTC | CASTGTGTSEQYF | TRBV6-5 | TRBD1 | TRBJ2-7 | once
TGTGCCTGGAGTGTCTGGGATGGCTACACCTTC | CAWSVWDGYTF | TRBV30 | . | TRBJ1-2 | .
TGTGCCATCAAACCCTCGACACTTTCCTACGAGCAGTACTTC | CAIKPSTLSYEQYF | TRBV10-3 | . | TRBJ2-7 | once
TGTGCCAGCAGTTTTTTCCGCGACAGTACTAATGAAAAACTGTTTTTT | CASSFFRDSTNEKLFF | TRBV7-9 | . | TRBJ1-4 | .
TGTGCCAGCAGTGCACAGGGGACGGACTATGGCTACACCTTC | CASSAQGTDYGYTF | TRBV27 | TRBD1 | TRBJ1-2 | once
TGCGCCAGCAGCACCACTAGCGTAGGCACAGATACGCAGTATTTT | CASSTTSVGTDTQYF | TRBV5-1 | TRBD2 | TRBJ2-3 | .
TGTGCCAGCAGCCCCCAGGTCGACGCTGAAGCTTTCTTT | CASSPQVDAEAFF | TRBV4-2 | . | TRBJ1-1 | .
TGTGCCAGCAGCTTCAGACTAGCGGGAGGTTCTAGCACAGATACGCAGTATTTT | CASSFRLAGGSSTDTQYF | TRBV7-2 | TRBD2 | TRBJ2-3 | .
TGTGCCAGCAGTAAGTCTGTGCAGGCCGCAACTAATGAAAAACTGTTTTTT | CASSKSVQAATNEKLFF | TRBV25-1 | . | TRBJ1-4 | .
TGTGCCTGGGCCGACAGGGGGGATCAGCCCCAGCATTTT | CAWADRGDQPQHF | TRBV30 | TRBD1 | TRBJ1-5 | .
TGTGCCAGCAGCTTACAAGGCAATGAGCAGTTCTTC | CASSLQGNEQFF | TRBV7-3 | . | TRBJ2-1 | .
TGTGCCAGCAGTTTGTTAGATCAGCCCCAGCATTTT | CASSLLDQPQHF | TRBV28 | . | TRBJ1-5 | .
TGTGCCAGCAGTTACTCCCTTCGGGTCTCCTACGAGCAGTACTTC | CASSYSLRVSYEQYF | TRBV6-2/TRBV6-3 | . | TRBJ2-7 | .
TGTGCCAGCAGTCTATTGGGACAGAGTAATTCACCCCTCCACTTT | CASSLLGQSNSPLHF | TRBV27 | TRBD1 | TRBJ1-6 | .
TGTGCCAGCAGCCTTGTCGGGGCCCCAAATCAGCCCCAGCATTTT | CASSLVGAPNQPQHF | TRBV4-2 | . | TRBJ1-5 | few
TGTGCCAGCAGTGTTTGGACACCCCGAGGAGTCAACACTGAAGCTTTCTTT | CASSVWTPRGVNTEAFF | TRBV25-1 | . | TRBJ1-1 | once
TGCAGTCCCCAGGGGGGTGGACCCCTCCACTTT | CSPQGGGPLHF | TRBV20-1 | TRBD1 | TRBJ1-6 | .
TGTGCCAGCAGCGAAGGGGTTGAGGGAGATGGCTACACCTTC | CASSEGVEGDGYTF | TRBV5-7 | . | TRBJ1-2 | .
TGTGCCTGGACTAAGACAGGGGTAGGTTCCTACGAGCAGTACTTC | CAWTKTGVGSYEQYF | TRBV30 | TRBD1 | TRBJ2-7 | .
TGTGCCTGGAGTGCTGTTTTTGTCGGGACTGAAGCTTTCTTT | CAWSAVFVGTEAFF | TRBV30 | . | TRBJ1-1 | .
TGTGCCAGCAGCCCAGCGAACAGGGGCGCAGATACGCAGTATTTT | CASSPANRGADTQYF | TRBV14 | TRBD1 | TRBJ2-3 | .
TGTGCCAGCTCACCGAGGCGGAACCAAGAGACCCAGTACTTC | CASSPRRNQETQYF | TRBV18 | . | TRBJ2-5 | .
TGTGCCAGCAAACCAGCGGGATCTAGCACAGATACGCAGTATTTT | CASKPAGSSTDTQYF | TRBV27 | TRBD2 | TRBJ2-3 | .
TGTGCCAGCAGTTACCTTCGGACAGGACGGAGAGAGACCCAGTACTTC | CASSYLRTGRRETQYF | TRBV6-5 | TRBD1 | TRBJ2-5 | .
TGTGCCAGCAGCTTAGCGCTTCTTGCAACTAATGAAAAACTGTTTTTT | CASSLALLATNEKLFF | TRBV7-2 | . | TRBJ1-4 | .
TGTGCCAGTATCCCCTCCCGGGACAGCCTTTCTTGGGGCAATCAGCCCCAGCATTTT | CASIPSRDSLSWGNQPQHF | TRBV19 | TRBD1 | TRBJ1-5 | .
TGTGCCAGCACCAGGACAGGGGTCTCGTCAGATACGCAGTATTTT | CASTRTGVSSDTQYF | TRBV6-5 | TRBD1 | TRBJ2-3 | .
TGCAGTGCGTGGGACGTCTACGAGCAGTACTTC | CSAWDVYEQYF | TRBV20-1 | . | TRBJ2-7 | .
TGTGCCAGCTCAGAGGCAGGGGATAATGAAAAACTGTTTTTT | CASSEAGDNEKLFF | TRBV18 | . | TRBJ1-4 | .
TGTGCCAGCAGCTTAGTAGGTAGCGGCAAGGAGACCCAGTACTTC | CASSLVGSGKETQYF | TRBV7-2 | . | TRBJ2-5 | .
TGCGCCAGCAGCCAAGATCTGATTAGCGGCTACAATGAGCAGTTCTTC | CASSQDLISGYNEQFF | TRBV4-3 | . | TRBJ2-1 | few
TGTGCCAGCAGTTTGGGCGGGGCAGGGTACTTC | CASSLGGAGYF | TRBV12-3/TRBV12-4 | . | TRBJ2-4 | many
TGTGCCAGCAGTTCTAGACTAGCGGGAGGGCAGGTGGGGGAGACCCAGTACTTC | CASSSRLAGGQVGETQYF | TRBV27 | TRBD2 | TRBJ2-5 | .
TGTGCCAGCAGTTACCGGACACTGGCGGGGGCCAACGTCCTGACTTTC | CASSYRTLAGANVLTF | TRBV6-2/TRBV6-3 | . | TRBJ2-6 | .
TGCGCCAGCAGCGGAACAGCAACTAATGAAAAACTGTTTTTT | CASSGTATNEKLFF | TRBV5-1 | . | TRBJ1-4 | once
TGTGCCAGCAGTCGCCAGGGGAATGAAAACATTCAGTACTTC | CASSRQGNENIQYF | TRBV6-5 | . | TRBJ2-4 | .
TGCGCCAGCAGCTGGGGGGCAGAGAGCACTAATGAAAAACTGTTTTTT | CASSWGAESTNEKLFF | TRBV5-1 | . | TRBJ1-4 | .
TGTGCCAGTAGTATGGTAGAGGTGGGGAACACTGAAGCTTTCTTT | CASSMVEVGNTEAFF | TRBV19 | . | TRBJ1-1 | .
TGTGCCAGCAGTTCAACTAGCGGGATTAAGTACGAGCAGTACTTC | CASSSTSGIKYEQYF | TRBV28 | TRBD2 | TRBJ2-7 | .
TGTGCCAGCAGTCCTCCCGGACAGGCTAGACGAAACACCATATATTTT | CASSPPGQARRNTIYF | TRBV28 | TRBD1 | TRBJ1-3 | .
TGTGCCAGCAGCAAAGGGAACGTCACTTACAATGAGCAGTTCTTC | CASSKGNVTYNEQFF | TRBV21-1 | . | TRBJ2-1 | .
TGTGCCAGCAGCCTCACAGATACGCAGTATTTT | CASSLTDTQYF | TRBV25-1 | . | TRBJ2-3 | .
TGTGCCATCGGGGTACAGGGGTCCGAGCAGTACTTC | CAIGVQGSEQYF | TRBV6-5 | TRBD1 | TRBJ2-7 | .
TGTGCCTGGAGTGTAACATTCCCCACCTCTAACTATGGCTACACCTTC | CAWSVTFPTSNYGYTF | TRBV30 | . | TRBJ1-2 | .
TGTGCCAGCAGCTTAGGGGGATTGGGACTAGCTTCTTGGTTCTTC | CASSLGGLGLASWFF | TRBV7-2 | TRBD2 | TRBJ2-1 | .
TGTGCCAGCAGCGCACAGGGAACGCTTATAGGGACCGGGGAGCTGTTTTTT | CASSAQGTLIGTGELFF | TRBV5-4 | . | TRBJ2-2 | .